This TCR beta chain was sequenced in a study of blood T cell repertoires in COVID-19. The CDR3 has 17 amino acids. The germline gives CDR1 MDHEN, CDR2 SYDVKM. Unmatched junction bases numbered 9, after V lost 6 bases and J lost 3 bases. The method was immunoSEQ multiplex PCR; TCRdb's version includes in-frame clones alone and lacks a portion of them. The sample lists about 270,000 clones, just under 90% occurring once. Categorization into cohorts depended on clinical history that participants reported. This TCR was recovered from a young woman with acute COVID-19. The rearrangement joins TRBV28 to TRBJ2-7; 15 bases line up with TRBD2. Sequencing was done on a sample of PBMCs or T cells enriched from blood (not recorded which). CDR3 sequence: CASSDPGLAGGLYEQYF. CDR3 in DNA: TGTGCCAGCAGCGACCCCGGACTAGCGGGAGGGCTCTACGAGCAGTACTTC.